Given below is one T cell receptor (beta chain) in context. The germline gives CDR1 LGHNA, CDR2 YSLEER. Trimming took off 0 bases at V and 5 bases at J, with 10 bases between the two ends. The CDR3 has 15 amino acids. The data were taken from a study of blood T cell repertoires in COVID-19. At the level of the study: The analysed material was cDNA or gDNA that came from T cells, B-cell-depleted T cells, or PBMCs.

As originally analysed: Counts of nucleated cells, estimated from reference gene primer amplification, were obtained. The table came from immunoSEQ multiplex PCR; TCRdb's copy has only in-frame clones and leaves some out. Clonal size and the V and J genes are those of that table, whereas D and trimming came from the DNA. The top ten clones hold 1.4% to 1.5% of a sample with 60,000 to 85,000 clones, about 88% of them seen once. The V gene is TRBV4-3, the J gene TRBJ1-4; no clear D. The sample was peripheral blood. The clonotype originates from a man between 45 and 60 years old with acute or convalescent COVID-19. The CDR3 region is CASSQDFGPNEKLFF. The CDR3 DNA sequence: TGCGCCAGCAGCCAAGATTTTGGCCCAAATGAAAAACTGTTTTTT.